These 19 T cell receptor beta chains originate from one sample sequenced in a study of T cells after yellow fever vaccination. TCRdb independently ran MiXCR on the 5' RACE reads; one entry per CDR3 protein. Found here are fewer than 450,000 distinct CDR3 sequences, around 8.1% of them singletons; the top ten hold approximately 18%. Source: PBMCs, taken approximately 40 days after the first yellow fever vaccination. These receptors were obtained from a man aged 18 to 30 who received the YFV17D yellow fever vaccine.

This clonotype was picked up a small number of times. The CDR3 region is CASSLVWGASGSPLHF. The CDR3 DNA is TGTGCCAGCAGCTTAGTCTGGGGCGCGAGTGGTTCACCCCTCCACTTT. The chain recombines TRBV7-8 with TRBJ1-6; D perhaps matches TRBD1 (5 bases). V was clipped by 1 base and J by 9 bases, with 16 bases between them. This CDR3 comprises 16 residues. Germline CDR1 reads SGHVS; CDR2 reads FQNEAQ.

This chain joins TRBV5-1 and TRBJ2-2; tentative D call: TRBD1 (5 bases). This CDR3 has 13 amino acids. Trimming removed 4 bases at V and 8 bases at J, with 12 bases between. CDR1 and CDR2 from the germline V gene are SGHRS and YFSETQ. CDR3 in amino acids: CASSRGRPGELFF. CDR3 nucleotide sequence: TGCGCCAGCAGCAGGGGCCGCCCGGGGGAGCTGTTTTTT.

This clonotype came up a few times. The CDR3 here is CASSPGTSGGPSGETQYF. The CDR3 DNA is TGTGCCAGCAGTCCCGGGACTAGCGGGGGACCTAGCGGGGAGACCCAGTACTTC. V and J are TRBV12-3 or TRBV12-4 and TRBJ2-5; 14 bases match TRBD2. V gave up 5 bases and J gave up 5 bases; unmatched junction bases: 13. This CDR3 is 18 amino acids long.

J is TRBJ2-2 and V is TRBV12-3 or TRBV12-4, with TRBD1 as a possible D gene (6 bases). The CDR3 consists of 16 residues. V gave up 5 bases and J gave up 4 bases, with 17 bases separating them. The CDR3 loop is CASSPRDKWTTGELFF. CDR3 DNA: TGTGCCAGCAGTCCCCGGGACAAGTGGACCACCGGGGAGCTGTTTTTT.

The chain employs TRBV25-1 and TRBJ1-1; perhaps TRBD1 as D (5 bases). Germline values: CDR1 MGHDK, CDR2 SYGVNS. This CDR3 has 13 residues. Trimming removed 3 bases from V and 7 bases from J, with 12 bases in between. The CDR3, as DNA: TGTGCCAGCAGTGATTTTCAGGGCATTGAAGCTTTCTTT. The encoded protein is CASSDFQGIEAFF.

This clonotype appeared many times. The chain has TRBV5-1 and TRBJ2-7, with D possibly being TRBD2 (6 bases). V was pared by 5 bases and J by 2 bases, with 14 bases between. Germline CDR1 and CDR2: SGHRS and YFSETQ. This CDR3 has 14 residues. The CDR3 region is CASSTRAGPYEQYF. The CDR3 DNA reads TGCGCCAGCAGTACCCGAGCGGGCCCCTACGAGCAGTACTTC. The complete variable domain, with remaining parts taken from reference TRBV5-1 and TRBJ2-7, reads KAGVTQTPRYLIKTRGQQVTLSCSPISGHRSVSWYQQTPGQGLQFLFEYFSETQRNKGNFPGRFSGRQFSNSRSEMNVSTLELGDSALYLCASSTRAGPYEQYFGPGTRLTVT.

This clonotype was seen only a few times. The chain joins TRBV25-1 to TRBJ2-5; tentatively, D is TRBD2 (6 bases). From germline, CDR1 is MGHDK and CDR2 SYGVNS. The CDR3 has 15 residues. Trimming cost V 1 base and J 5 bases, with 14 bases left between them. CDR3 sequence (DNA): TGTGCCAGCAGTGAATCAGGGAGGAGTCGGGAGACCCAGTACTTC. It is translated as CASSESGRSRETQYF.

This clonotype was seen ten or more times. The chain employs TRBV15 and TRBJ2-7; 11 positions match TRBD1. The V gene end was trimmed by 3 bases and the J gene end by 12 bases; junction bases not matched to a gene: 10. Germline loops: CDR1 LNHNV, CDR2 YYDKDF (reference sequence). The CDR3 covers 14 residues. CDR3 in DNA: TGTGCCACCAGCAGCCAGCGGACAGGGGGCGAAAGGTACTTC. Translating gives CATSSQRTGGERYF.

The sample holds many counts of this clonotype. The chain combines TRBV10-3 with TRBJ2-7, with D hard to call. V was pared by 2 bases and J by 6 bases, with 17 bases between. This CDR3 contains 15 residues. Per germline, CDR1 ENHRY and CDR2 SYGVKD. Written as DNA, the CDR3 is TGTGCCATCAGTGAGGTTGGGATTGTAAGAGGCGAGCAGTACTTC. Amino acid sequence: CAISEVGIVRGEQYF.

In its sample, this clonotype was seen a few times. The gene calls are TRBV7-2 and TRBJ2-7; D tentatively reads TRBD1 or TRBD2 (5 bases each). The CDR3 loop spans 13 amino acids. Germline assignment: CDR1 SGHTA and CDR2 FQGNSA. Trimming took off 3 bases at V and 4 bases at J, with 10 bases between the two ends. CDR3 in amino acids: CASSLVGGYEQYV. For the CDR3, the DNA is TGTGCCAGCAGCTTGGTTGGGGGTTACGAGCAGTACGTC.

This clonotype was seen more than once but under ten times. This chain connects TRBV6-2 or TRBV6-3 to TRBJ1-1, with TRBD1 as a possible D gene (5 bases). Germline lookup yields CDR1 MNHEY and CDR2 SVGEGT. The CDR3 has 14 amino acids. The V and J ends lost 5 bases and 6 bases respectively, with 16 bases between them. The CDR3 DNA reads as TGTGCCAGCAGTCCGGGACCAATAATCGCTGAAGCTTTCTTT. Translating it yields CASSPGPIIAEAFF.

This chain joins TRBV18 and TRBJ2-5, with D tentatively TRBD1 or TRBD2 (6 bases each). With 4 bases removed from V and 4 bases from J, the gap between germline ends came to 10 bases. This CDR3 comprises 13 residues. Germline V lookup: CDR1 KGHSH, CDR2 LQKENI. CDR3 bases: TGTGCCAGCTCACGGGGGGCGACAGAGACCCAGTACTTC. As protein: CASSRGATETQYF.

This clonotype was seen a few times. This CDR3 is CASSTAGRSETQYF. As DNA, the CDR3 is TGTGCCAGTAGTACCGCAGGTCGGTCGGAGACCCAGTACTTC. This chain joins TRBV19 and TRBJ2-5; no reliable D call. V was cut by 4 bases and J by 5 bases, with 14 bases left in between. Germline CDR1 LNHDA, CDR2 SQIVND (reference sequence). The CDR3 is 14 amino acids. The complete variable domain, with remaining parts taken from reference TRBV19 and TRBJ2-5, reads DGGITQSPKYLFRKEGQNVTLSCEQNLNHDAMYWYRQDPGQGLRLIYYSQIVNDFQKGDIAEGYSVSREKKESFPLTVTSAQKNPTAFYLCASSTAGRSETQYFGPGTRLLVL.

In this sample, this clonotype turned up many times. The rearrangement uses TRBV4-1 and TRBJ1-5, with D hard to call. The CDR3 consists of 14 residues. Trimming took 3 bases from V and 7 from J, leaving 13 bases between them. Per the germline V gene, CDR1 is MGHRA and CDR2 is YSYEKL. Here the CDR3 reads CASSQKAVQQPQHF. As DNA, the CDR3 is TGCGCCAGCAGCCAGAAGGCAGTCCAACAGCCCCAGCATTTT.

This clonotype has more than one count but fewer than ten. This chain uses TRBV20-1 with TRBJ1-5; D gene uncertain. This CDR3 is built from 16 residues. Trimming shortened V by 6 bases and J by 0 bases, and 18 bases separated the two germline ends. The germline V gene has CDR1 DFQATT and CDR2 SNEGSKA (reference sequence). Here the CDR3 DNA reads TGCAGTGCGCTGGACGGAACTCCCTATAGCAATCAGCCCCAGCATTTT. Translating it yields CSALDGTPYSNQPQHF.

This clonotype was detected many times. V gene TRBV15 combines with J gene TRBJ2-2; D perhaps matches TRBD1 (5 bases). Germline values: CDR1 LNHNV, CDR2 YYDKDF (reference sequence). The CDR3 length is 16 residues. V was pared by 1 base and J by 4 bases, with 13 bases between. The DNA for the CDR3 is TGTGCCACCAGCAGAGGTGGTGACAGTCCCACCGGGGAGCTGTTTTTT. It specifies CATSRGGDSPTGELFF.

There are a few counts of this clonotype. The chain joins TRBV4-3 to TRBJ1-4, with D uncertain. The CDR3 has 14 residues. Trimming cost V 1 base and J 10 bases, with 13 bases left between them. Germline loops: CDR1 LGHNA, CDR2 YSLEER. Here the CDR3 DNA reads TGCGCCAGCAGCCAAGTTTTATATTTCGGAAAACTGTTTTTT. Its translation is CASSQVLYFGKLFF.

This chain connects TRBV5-5 to TRBJ2-7; 9 bases align to TRBD1. The CDR3 has 13 residues. Germline-derived CDR1 and CDR2 are SGHKS and YYEKEE (reference sequence). Trimming at V came to 2 bases and at J to 6 bases, leaving 3 bases not matched to a gene. CDR3 protein: CASSFLGQGEQYV. CDR3 nucleotide sequence: TGTGCCAGCAGCTTTCTGGGACAGGGCGAGCAGTACGTC.

J is TRBJ2-7 and V is TRBV19, with D possibly being TRBD2 (5 bases). The V end was cut by 2 bases, the J end by 4 bases, with 15 bases between. Germline V lookup: CDR1 LNHDA, CDR2 SQIVND (reference sequence). The CDR3 totals 15 residues. The CDR3 nucleotides are TGTGCCAGTAGTATATCGGCTAGCAATCCGTACGAGCAGTACTTC. Translating gives CASSISASNPYEQYF.